Listed here is a single TCR beta chain. This entry belongs to a study of OX40 agonist ivuxolimab in advanced cancers. For the study at large: Hepatocellular carcinoma, melanoma, renal cell or head and neck cancer occurred in dose-escalation patients.

TCRdb keeps only in-frame clones here, not all; method: immunoSEQ multiplex PCR. This table has around 40,000 clones, less than 85% appearing once. The CDR3 has 18 amino acids. The germline gives CDR1 SGHDN, CDR2 FVKESK. V lost 4 bases, J lost 6 bases, and 12 bases stayed unmatched. This specimen was CD4+ or CD8+ T cells sorted from blood, taken in a trial of the OX40 agonist ivuxolimab. The receptor comes from an adult with an advanced solid tumor such as melanoma, head and neck, liver or kidney cancer. This chain links TRBV14 with TRBJ2-1; 13 bases map to TRBD2. The chain's CDR3 is CASSPLPGLAGHPNEQFF. The DNA of the CDR3 is TGTGCCAGCAGCCCTCTTCCGGGACTAGCGGGACACCCCAATGAGCAGTTCTTC.